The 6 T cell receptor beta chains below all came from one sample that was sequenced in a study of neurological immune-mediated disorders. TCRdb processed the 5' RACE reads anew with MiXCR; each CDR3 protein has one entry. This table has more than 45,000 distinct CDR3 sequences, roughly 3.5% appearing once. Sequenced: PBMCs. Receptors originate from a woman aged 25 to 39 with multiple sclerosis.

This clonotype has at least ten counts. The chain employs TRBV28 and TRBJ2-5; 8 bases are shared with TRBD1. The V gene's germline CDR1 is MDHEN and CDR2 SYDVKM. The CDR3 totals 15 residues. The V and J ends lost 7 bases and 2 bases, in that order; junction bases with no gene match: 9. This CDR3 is CASTTDRGIQETQYF. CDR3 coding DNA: TGTGCCAGCACCACCGACAGGGGTATACAAGAGACCCAGTACTTC.

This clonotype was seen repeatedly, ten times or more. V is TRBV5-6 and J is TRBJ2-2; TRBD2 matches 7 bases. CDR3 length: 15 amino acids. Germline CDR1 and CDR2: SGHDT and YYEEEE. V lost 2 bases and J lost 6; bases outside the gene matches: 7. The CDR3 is CASSFVGGPPGELFF. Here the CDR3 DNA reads TGTGCCAGCAGCTTCGTGGGAGGGCCACCCGGGGAGCTGTTTTTT. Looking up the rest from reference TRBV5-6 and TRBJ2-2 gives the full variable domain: DAGVTQSPTHLIKTRGQQVTLRCSPKSGHDTVSWYQQALGQGPQFIFQYYEEEERQRGNFPDRFSGHQFPNYSSELNVNALLLGDSALYLCASSFVGGPPGELFFGEGSRLTVL.

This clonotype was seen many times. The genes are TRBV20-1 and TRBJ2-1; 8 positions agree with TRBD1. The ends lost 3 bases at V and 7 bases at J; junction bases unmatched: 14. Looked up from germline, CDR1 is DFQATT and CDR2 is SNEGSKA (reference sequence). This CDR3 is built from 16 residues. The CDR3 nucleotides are TGCAGTGCTAGGGACAGGGTCGGGTCTCGGGGGAATGAGCAGTTCTTC. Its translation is CSARDRVGSRGNEQFF.

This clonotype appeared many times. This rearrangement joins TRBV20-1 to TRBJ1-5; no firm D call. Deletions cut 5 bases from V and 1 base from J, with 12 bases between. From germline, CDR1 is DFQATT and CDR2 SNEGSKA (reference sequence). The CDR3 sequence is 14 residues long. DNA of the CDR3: TGCAGTGCTCCCATCGGGTGGAGCAATCAGCCCCAGCATTTT. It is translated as CSAPIGWSNQPQHF.

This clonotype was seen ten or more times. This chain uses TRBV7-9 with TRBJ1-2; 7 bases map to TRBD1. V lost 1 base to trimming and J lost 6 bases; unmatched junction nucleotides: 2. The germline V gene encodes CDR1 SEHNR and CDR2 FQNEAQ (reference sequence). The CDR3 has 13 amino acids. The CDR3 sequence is CASSLGQGNGYTF. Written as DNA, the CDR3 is TGTGCCAGCAGCTTAGGACAGGGTAATGGCTACACCTTC.

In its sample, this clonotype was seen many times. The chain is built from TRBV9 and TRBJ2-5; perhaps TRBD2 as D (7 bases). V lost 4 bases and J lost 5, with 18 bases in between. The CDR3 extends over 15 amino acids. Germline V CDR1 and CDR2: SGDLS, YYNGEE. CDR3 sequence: CASSQGTTTVETQYF. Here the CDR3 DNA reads TGTGCCAGCAGCCAGGGGACTACGACAGTGGAGACCCAGTACTTC. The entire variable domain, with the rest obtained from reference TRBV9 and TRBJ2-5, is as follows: DSGVTQTPKHLITATGQRVTLRCSPRSGDLSVYWYQQSLDQGLQFLIQYYNGEERAKGNILERFSAQQFPDLHSELNLSSLELGDSALYFCASSQGTTTVETQYFGPGTRLLVL.